The TCR beta chain described here comes from a study of sequential checkpoint blockade in melanoma. Study-level information: Arm A got nivolumab then ipilimumab; arm B the reverse, 1:1.

Method: immunoSEQ multiplex PCR; TCRdb's copy keeps in-frame clones and lacks some. The sample lists tens of thousands of clones, 80% to 85% occurring once. Treatment described: randomized to nivolumab then ipilimumab (arm A) or the reverse (arm B). Sorted cells were live CD3+CD8+, lacking CD19 and CD56, from PBMCs. The count of this clone is one. The clonotype comes from a human donor with melanoma. The sequencing here drew on CD8+ T cells sorted from blood (inferred from file names), taken from a patient given nivolumab and ipilimumab in sequence.

Written as DNA, the CDR3 is TGTGCCAGCAGTCGTCGTGGAGGCCCCCACGAGCAGTACTTC. Translating it yields CASSRRGGPHEQYF. V and J are TRBV27 and TRBJ2-7; maybe TRBD2 (5 bases). The V gene's germline CDR1 is MNHEY and CDR2 SMNVEV (reference sequence). V was pared by 5 bases and J by 5 bases, with 16 bases between. CDR3 length: 14 amino acids.